Shown below are 25 T cell receptor beta chains from a single sample sequenced in a study of T cells in Graves' hyperthyroidism and ophthalmopathy. RNA transcripts provided the source from which TCR beta CDR3 regions were amplified. First-round RT-PCR of the TCR CDR3 relied on the HTBI primer set. One entry per CDR3 protein results from TCRdb running MiXCR on the multiplex PCR reads. The repertoire has about 210,000 distinct CDR3 sequences, around 18% of them found once; the top ten carry just under 45%. The sequenced sample was blood. These receptors came from a man aged 35 to 55 with Graves' hyperthyroidism.

The chain joins TRBV7-3 to TRBJ2-1, with 14 nucleotides matching TRBD2. The V segment lost 5 bases and the J segment 9 bases; nucleotides outside the gene matches: 12. Per the germline V gene, CDR1 is SGHTA and CDR2 is FQGTGA. This CDR3 spans 17 amino acids. DNA of the CDR3: TGTGCCAGCAGCCGACTAGCGGGGGGGCCCGGAGTGGGTGAGCAGTTCTTC. The encoded protein is CASSRLAGGPGVGEQFF.

With respect to this clonotype: A much larger clone differs by one base, so this may be a read error. This chain links TRBV7-6 with TRBJ1-5; D remains ambiguous. CDR3 length: 15 amino acids. CDR1 SGHVS and CDR2 FNYEAQ come from the germline V gene. The V end lost 5 bases, the J end lost 1 base, and 12 bases lay between the germline ends. DNA for the CDR3: TGTGCCAGCAGCGTCTGGACTGGAAGCAATCAGCCCCAGCATTTT. Translation: CASSVWTGSNQPQHF.

This clonotype was detected ten times or more. The V gene is TRBV20-1, the J gene TRBJ2-7; D uncertain. Trimming left V 1 base short and J 3 bases short, with 4 bases between. This CDR3 region has 11 residues. CDR1 is DFQATT and CDR2 is SNEGSKA in the germline V gene (reference sequence). CDR3 DNA: TGCAGTGCTAGAGGATACTACGAGCAGTACTTC. Its translation is CSARGYYEQYF.

The chain joins TRBV6-1 to TRBJ1-2; possibly TRBD1 for D (6 bases). From germline, CDR1 is MNHNS and CDR2 SASEGT. The CDR3 is made up of 13 amino acids. Between the trimmed V and J ends, which lost 10 bases and 8 bases, there was a span of 20 bases. The CDR3, as DNA: TGTGCCACCTCATTCGATGAGGGGGGCGGCTACACCTTC. As protein: CATSFDEGGGYTF.

This clonotype was seen at least ten times. The chain has TRBV3-1 and TRBJ1-1; no definite D call. The V gene's germline CDR1 is LGHDT and CDR2 YNNKEL (reference sequence). V lost 7 bases and J 0 bases, leaving 12 bases between the germline ends. The CDR3 sequence is 14 residues long. CDR3 in DNA: TGTGCCAGCATGGGCAGCGATATGAACACTGAAGCTTTCTTT. This gives the protein CASMGSDMNTEAFF. The whole variable domain, remainder taken from reference TRBV3-1 and TRBJ1-1, is DTAVSQTPKYLVTQMGNDKSIKCEQNLGHDTMYWYKQDSKKFLKIMFSYNNKELIINETVPNRFSPKSPDKAHLNLHINSLELGDSAVYFCASMGSDMNTEAFFGQGTRLTVV.

This clonotype was counted ten times or more. The genes are TRBV6-1 and TRBJ2-7; D ambiguous. Trimming took off 5 bases at V and 6 bases at J, with 11 bases between the two ends. There are 12 residues in the CDR3. CDR1 MNHNS and CDR2 SASEGT come from the germline V gene. CDR3 nucleotide sequence: TGTGCCAGCAGTTTTGGGGTGAGCGAGCAGTACTTC. This translates into CASSFGVSEQYF.

This clonotype has ten or more counts. The chain couples TRBV7-2 to TRBJ1-5; D not resolved. Between the trimmed V and J ends, which lost 1 base and 3 bases, there was a span of 4 bases. This CDR3 is 13 amino acids long. Germline CDR1 SGHTA, CDR2 FQGNSA. CDR3 sequence reads: CASSLVNNQPQHF. For the CDR3, the DNA is TGTGCCAGCAGCTTAGTTAACAATCAGCCCCAGCATTTT.

Many counts were recorded for this clonotype. The gene calls are TRBV18 and TRBJ1-2; D uncertain. V was clipped by 5 bases and J by 8 bases, with 21 bases between them. The CDR3 totals 15 residues. Germline loops: CDR1 KGHSH, CDR2 LQKENI. The CDR3 region has the DNA TGTGCCAGCTCATCATTCCGGGCCGGTGGAGCGGGCTACACCTTC. It specifies CASSSFRAGGAGYTF.

This clonotype was counted at least ten times. The chain employs TRBV6-5 and TRBJ1-2; no definite D call. CDR3 length: 15 residues. Trimming stripped 0 bases from V and 3 bases from J, with 11 bases between. In germline, CDR1 is MNHEY, CDR2 SVGAGI. The CDR3 is CASSYSVGRDYGYTF. The CDR3 bases are TGTGCCAGCAGTTACTCGGTGGGCCGAGACTATGGCTACACCTTC.

V usage is TRBV28 and J usage is TRBJ1-1; no definite D call. The CDR3 has 12 amino acids. The germline V gene has CDR1 MDHEN and CDR2 SYDVKM. Trimming stripped 4 bases from V and 6 bases from J, with 9 bases between. The CDR3 reads CASSSWTAEAFF. The CDR3 nucleotides are TGTGCCAGCAGTTCCTGGACGGCTGAAGCTTTCTTT.

This clonotype was counted ten times or more. CDR3: CSARDRGTGDEKLFF. The CDR3 DNA sequence: TGCAGTGCTAGAGACCGGGGGACAGGCGATGAAAAACTGTTTTTT. This chain links TRBV20-1 with TRBJ1-4, with 8 bases aligning to TRBD1. The CDR3 totals 15 residues. From germline, CDR1 is DFQATT and CDR2 SNEGSKA (reference sequence). J lost 6 bases, V lost 0 bases, and 6 bases had no gene match.

The J gene is TRBJ2-2, the V gene TRBV28; D call uncertain. The CDR3 runs 13 residues. The germline V gene encodes CDR1 MDHEN and CDR2 SYDVKM. Trimming removed 8 bases at V and 0 bases at J, with 7 bases between. The CDR3 sequence is CASQKANTGELFF. CDR3 DNA sequence: TGTGCCAGCCAGAAAGCGAACACCGGGGAGCTGTTTTTT.

This clonotype was observed a few times. This chain joins TRBV29-1 and TRBJ2-3, with D hard to call. Trimming removed 3 bases at V and 2 bases at J, with 9 bases between. Per germline, CDR1 SQVTM and CDR2 ANQGSEA. The CDR3 length is 13 residues. CDR3 protein: CSVDSSYTDTQYF. The DNA of the CDR3 is TGCAGCGTTGATTCGAGTTACACAGATACGCAGTATTTT.

The table lists this clonotype with a few counts. The chain is built from TRBV10-3 and TRBJ2-5; D is possibly TRBD1 or TRBD2 (6 bases each). Looked up from germline, CDR1 is ENHRY and CDR2 is SYGVKD. Trimming cost V 0 bases and J 4 bases, with 9 bases left between them. The CDR3 totals 14 residues. CDR3 sequence: CAISESGGRETQYF. Written as DNA, the CDR3 is TGTGCCATCAGTGAGTCCGGGGGCAGAGAGACCCAGTACTTC.

This chain joins TRBV28 and TRBJ2-5; 7 bases fit TRBD1. The J segment lost 0 bases and the V segment lost 4 bases, leaving 5 bases of the junction unmatched. Germline CDR1 is MDHEN and CDR2 is SYDVKM. This CDR3 is 15 amino acids long. CDR3 in DNA: TGTGCCAGCAGTTCCCCGGACAGGTACCAAGAGACCCAGTACTTC. It yields the protein CASSSPDRYQETQYF. The full variable domain, completed using reference TRBV28 and TRBJ2-5, is DVKVTQSSRYLVKRTGEKVFLECVQDMDHENMFWYRQDPGLGLRLIYFSYDVKMKEKGDIPEGYSVSREKKERFSLILESASTNQTSMYLCASSSPDRYQETQYFGPGTRLLVL.

This clonotype was picked up many times. The rearrangement uses TRBV6-1 and TRBJ2-3, with D possibly TRBD2 on 6 matching bases. The CDR3 consists of 16 residues. CDR1 is MNHNS and CDR2 is SASEGT in the germline V gene. Trimming shortened V by 6 bases and J by 2 bases, and 18 bases separated the two germline ends. CDR3 amino acids: CASRVTSTKLTDTQYF. CDR3 nucleotides: TGTGCCAGCAGAGTAACTAGCACCAAACTCACAGATACGCAGTATTTT.

Turning to this clonotype: A much larger clonotype is one base distant, so this may be a read error. V and J are TRBV3-1 and TRBJ1-5; TRBD1 might be the D (6 bases). Germline loops: CDR1 LGHDT, CDR2 YNNKEL (reference sequence). This CDR3 has 16 residues. The ends were cut back, 5 bases at V and 1 base at J, with 15 bases in the middle. The CDR3 region has the DNA TGTGCCAGCAGCAGATCATACAGGGAAAGCAATCAGCCCCAGCATTTT. Translating gives CASSRSYRESNQPQHF.

Ten or more counts support this clonotype. The chain combines TRBV10-1 with TRBJ2-3, with D uncertain. Per germline, CDR1 WNHNN and CDR2 SYGVQD (reference sequence). V gave up 3 bases and J gave up 6 bases, with 16 bases separating them. The CDR3 runs 15 residues. The CDR3 protein is CASSDTLVPSDTQYF. DNA for the CDR3: TGCGCCAGCAGTGATACTCTAGTACCCTCCGATACGCAGTATTTT.

This clonotype was observed a handful of times. The chain recombines TRBV19 with TRBJ2-1; D ambiguous. The CDR3 is 15 amino acids. V lost 4 bases and J lost 4, with 14 bases in between. Germline loops: CDR1 LNHDA, CDR2 SQIVND (reference sequence). The CDR3 DNA is TGTGCCAGTAGTACCCCCGGTCGACTTTACAATGAGCAGTTCTTC. Translation gives CASSTPGRLYNEQFF. The variable domain in full, completed from reference TRBV19 and TRBJ2-1, reads DGGITQSPKYLFRKEGQNVTLSCEQNLNHDAMYWYRQDPGQGLRLIYYSQIVNDFQKGDIAEGYSVSREKKESFPLTVTSAQKNPTAFYLCASSTPGRLYNEQFFGPGTRLTVL.

The rearrangement uses TRBV6-5 and TRBJ1-6; TRBD1 might be the D (6 bases). Trimming shortened V by 2 bases and J by 9 bases, and 14 bases separated the two germline ends. The CDR3 sequence is 15 residues long. CDR1 and CDR2 from the germline V gene are MNHEY and SVGAGI. CDR3 coding DNA: TGTGCCAGCAGTTACGGAGGGGGAGTTATTTCACCCCTCCACTTT. The encoded protein is CASSYGGGVISPLHF.

This clonotype was counted many times. The CDR3 is CASNLPPKMNTEAFF. As DNA, the CDR3 is TGTGCCAGCAACCTCCCTCCAAAAATGAACACTGAAGCTTTCTTT. The chain carries TRBV7-3 and TRBJ1-1; D remains unclear. CDR1 is SGHTA and CDR2 is FQGTGA in the germline V gene. The CDR3 totals 15 residues. V was clipped by 7 bases and J by 0 bases, with 15 bases between them.

The chain carries TRBV20-1 and TRBJ1-5; no firm D call. The germline gives CDR1 DFQATT, CDR2 SNEGSKA (reference sequence). CDR3 length: 16 amino acids. Trimming removed 1 base from V and 6 bases from J, with 19 bases in between. Here the CDR3 reads CSARANPGFVSQPQHF. The CDR3 DNA reads as TGCAGTGCTAGAGCAAACCCCGGGTTCGTCAGTCAGCCCCAGCATTTT.

This clonotype has at least ten counts. This chain connects TRBV5-1 to TRBJ2-3, with 8 bases matching TRBD2. There are 15 residues in the CDR3. Germline CDR1 SGHRS, CDR2 YFSETQ. V trimming: 8 bases; J trimming: 0 bases; junction bases outside the gene matches: 8. This CDR3 reads CASSRTSSSTDTQYF. CDR3 DNA sequence: TGCGCCAGTTCTCGGACTAGCTCTAGCACAGATACGCAGTATTTT.

The chain uses TRBV20-1 and TRBJ2-5; D remains unclear. Trimming removed 0 bases from V and 1 base from J, with 15 bases in between. The CDR3 is 16 residues long. The germline CDR1 and CDR2 sequences are DFQATT and SNEGSKA (reference sequence). For the CDR3, the DNA is TGCAGTGCTAGAGACCTGGATCGGTCAGCCCAAGAGACCCAGTACTTC. Protein: CSARDLDRSAQETQYF.

This clonotype has a count of ten or more. The chain employs TRBV7-9 and TRBJ2-7; D is unresolved. V dropped 1 base and J dropped 2 bases, with 21 bases sitting between them. The germline V gene encodes CDR1 SEHNR and CDR2 FQNEAQ (reference sequence). This CDR3 contains 18 residues. The chain's CDR3 is CASSLGAVGIGFAYEQYF. The CDR3 bases are TGTGCCAGCAGCTTAGGCGCAGTTGGGATCGGGTTTGCCTACGAGCAGTACTTC.